This T cell receptor beta chain was recorded in a study of T-cell memory formation after mild COVID-19. The wider study: TCR clusters were largely donor specific.

Employing constant-segment primers, 5'RACE generated TCR alpha and TCR beta cDNA libraries bearing sample barcodes and UMIs. Each CDR3 protein gets one entry after TCRdb re-called the 5' RACE reads with MiXCR. Among over 120,000 distinct CDR3 sequences listed, approximately 6% were seen once. In the case of this clonotype: The antigen remains undetermined.

Broader study findings: Researchers report contracting CD4+ clones mostly in CM and EM, with CD8+ clones in EMRA. Clones that contracted from day 15 to 85 had balanced CD4/CD8; later expanders were CD4+ biased.

Trimming shortened V by 5 bases and J by 6 bases, and 15 bases separated the two germline ends. Germline V lookup: CDR1 SGHVS, CDR2 FNYEAQ. This CDR3 region has 14 residues. Material for sequencing was PBMCs or a T cell subset sorted from them (not recorded which). This chain connects TRBV7-6 to TRBJ2-3, with D possibly TRBD2 on 6 matching bases. This sequence originates from an adult woman who had mild COVID-19 (a few samples of this study predate the infection). Cell type and time point are not known. This CDR3 reads CASSLRGAGDTQYF. DNA of the CDR3: TGTGCCAGCAGCCTCCGCGGGGCAGGGGATACGCAGTATTTT.